The rows below give T cell receptor beta chains drawn from one sample of a study of T-cell reconstitution after alpha-beta-depleted transplantation in children. MiXCR, applied by TCRdb to the PCR reads, yields one record per CDR3 protein. The profile shows under 400,000 distinct CDR3 sequences, 23% of them singletons. Sequenced here: PBMCs, mostly from graft donor cells, sampled 180 days after TCRalphabeta/CD19-depleted stem cell transplant. These receptors came from a male patient aged 10-17 years who had a stem cell transplant for acute lymphoblastic leukemia, so the T cells may come from the graft donor. The CDR3 runs from the conserved cysteine through the conserved F or W. D genes are given only for firm matches. Clone size is not always given. Where it is, it says once, few, many or a class for expanded clones.

>TRBJ1-6|-|-|TRBV10-2
TGCGCCAGCAGTGAGCTAGCGAATAATTCACCCCTCCACTTT
CASSELANNSPLHF
>TRBJ2-3|TRBD2|-|TRBV5-1
TGCGCCAGCAGCTTGGCTCCTAGCGGGAGTCATTCAGATACGCATTATTTT
CASSLAPSGSHSDTHYF
>TRBJ2-5|TRBD2|-|TRBV7-2
TGTGCCAGCAGCTATATAGCGGGACCCCAAGAGACCCAGTACTTC
CASSYIAGPQETQYF
>TRBJ1-1|-|few|TRBV19
TGTGCCAGTAGTGTATACCTGGGCCCAGAAGCTTTCTTT
CASSVYLGPEAFF
>TRBJ2-5|TRBD2|-|TRBV6-1
TGTGCCAGCAGTCCGGGACTAGCGGTCGAGACCCAGTACTTC
CASSPGLAVETQYF
>TRBJ2-1|-|-|TRBV6-1
TGTGCCAGTGGGGTCAGGGGTTGGGGCGGTCATGAGCAGTTCTTC
CASGVRGWGGHEQFF
>TRBJ2-7|TRBD1|-|TRBV20-1
TGCAGTGCTAGAGATGGACAGGGGGCGCGTCAGGGGGAGCAGTACTTC
CSARDGQGARQGEQYF
>TRBJ2-3|-|many|TRBV7-9
TGTGCCAGCAGCTTAAGGGTAGATACGCAGTATTTT
CASSLRVDTQYF
>TRBJ1-4|-|-|TRBV25-1
TGTGCCAGCAGTGAATCCCGCCGCGGCAGGGTCGGGGAAAAACTGTTTTTT
CASSESRRGRVGEKLFF
>TRBJ2-2|TRBD2|-|TRBV9
TGTGCCAGCAGCCCCCAAGCGGGGACCGGGGAGCTGTTTTTT
CASSPQAGTGELFF
>TRBJ2-7|TRBD1|few|TRBV10-3
TGTGCCATCAGTGACTGGACAGGCTCCTACGAGCAGTACTTC
CAISDWTGSYEQYF
>TRBJ2-5|TRBD1|few|TRBV12-3/TRBV12-4
TGTGCCAGCAGTTTGACCGGGACAGGGAAAGAGACCCAGTACTTC
CASSLTGTGKETQYF
>TRBJ2-7|-|few|TRBV15
TGTGCCACCAGCCGGAGCGGAGGAAGCTCCTACGAGCAGTACTTC
CATSRSGGSSYEQYF
>TRBJ1-2|TRBD1|-|TRBV6-1
TGTGCCAGCAGATCCGACAGGGGGTGGAACTATGGCTACACCTTC
CASRSDRGWNYGYTF
>TRBJ1-1|-|-|TRBV4-1
TGCGCCAGCAGCCCCGGGGCCCAGGGCGCAGGGAACACTGAAGCTTTCTTT
CASSPGAQGAGNTEAFF
>TRBJ2-5|TRBD2|-|TRBV27
TGTGCCAGCAGTCCAATCCTAGCGGGCCCTTACCAAGAGACCCAGTACTTC
CASSPILAGPYQETQYF
>TRBJ1-2|TRBD1|few|TRBV12-3/TRBV12-4
TGTGCCAGCAGCCCGACAGGGGGAGGGTATGGCTACACCTTC
CASSPTGGGYGYTF
>TRBJ2-7|-|many|TRBV5-1
TGCGCCAGCAGCTTGTTGGCGGACGAGCAGTACTTC
CASSLLADEQYF
>TRBJ1-4|-|few|TRBV5-1
TGCGCCAGCAGCTTGGTAGGGATGGGCGGTGAAAAACTGTTTTTT
CASSLVGMGGEKLFF
>TRBJ2-5|TRBD2|-|TRBV7-2
TGTGCCAGCAGCTTAAGGAGGACTAGCGTAGAGACCCAGTACTTC
CASSLRRTSVETQYF
>TRBJ2-2|-|few|TRBV5-6
TGTGCCAGCAGCTTCGGATGGCCCGGGGAGCTGTTTTTT
CASSFGWPGELFF
>TRBJ2-5|-|-|TRBV7-9
TGTGCCAGCAGCCCCCTCGATCGGGGACCAGAGACCCAGTACTTC
CASSPLDRGPETQYF
>TRBJ2-2|-|few|TRBV27
TGTGCCAGCAGTGGAGTTGGGCAGGGGTGGGAGCTGTTTTTT
CASSGVGQGWELFF
>TRBJ2-7|TRBD2|-|TRBV4-2
TGTGCCAGCAGCCAAGAGGGGGGGAGCCCCTACGAGCAGTACTTC
CASSQEGGSPYEQYF
>TRBJ1-2|TRBD1|-|TRBV20-1
TGCAGTGCTAGTCCGGGACAGGGGCACCCGGGGGGCTACACCTTC
CSASPGQGHPGGYTF
>TRBJ2-5|TRBD1|few|TRBV7-2
TGTGCCAGCCGCATTACAGGGGGATACGAGACCCAGTACTTC
CASRITGGYETQYF
>TRBJ1-6|-|many|TRBV5-1
TGCGCCAGCGCGGGAGAGAATTCACCCCTCCACTTT
CASAGENSPLHF
>TRBJ2-1|-|many|TRBV5-1
TGCGCCAGCAGCTTACGGACAGCCAGGGAGCAGTTCTTC
CASSLRTAREQFF
>TRBJ2-7|TRBD2|few|TRBV7-6
TGTGCCAGCAGCTTAGCGTCGGGACTAACCTACGAGCAGTACTTC
CASSLASGLTYEQYF
>TRBJ2-7|-|few|TRBV5-1
TGCGCCAGCAGCTTAGGGAGTATTTACTCCTACGAGCAGTACTTC
CASSLGSIYSYEQYF
>TRBJ2-7|TRBD2|few|TRBV20-1
TGCAGTGCAATTAGCGGGAGGGCGAAACACGAGCAGTACTTC
CSAISGRAKHEQYF
>TRBJ2-7|TRBD1|-|TRBV2
TGTGCCACCCTCCGGGACAGGGGGATCTACGAGCAGTACTTC
CATLRDRGIYEQYF
>TRBJ2-7|-|-|TRBV30
TGTGCCTGGGAGGCGGGTAGGACCTACGAGCAGTACTTC
CAWEAGRTYEQYF
>TRBJ2-3|-|few|TRBV27
TGTGCCAGCAGTACCCGGTTACAAGGCTCAGATACGCAGTATTTT
CASSTRLQGSDTQYF
>TRBJ2-7|TRBD1|-|TRBV4-1
TGCGCCAGCAGCCAAGACCGGACAGGGGGCGCCTACGAGCAGTACTTC
CASSQDRTGGAYEQYF
>TRBJ2-7|-|few|TRBV10-3
TGTGCCATCAGTGCCTGGGCCTCCTACGAGCAGTACTTC
CAISAWASYEQYF
>TRBJ2-1|TRBD2|-|TRBV9
TGTGCCAGCAGCGTAGATGGAGCGGGAGTGGGAAGGGCCTACAATGAGCAGTTCTTC
CASSVDGAGVGRAYNEQFF
>TRBJ2-5|-|-|TRBV20-1
TGCAGCAAACGGTCGTATCCCTTCCAGTACTTC
CSKRSYPFQYF
>TRBJ1-2|-|-|TRBV9
TGTGCCAGCAGCGTAGGGGCAGATGTGAACTATGGCTACACCTTC
CASSVGADVNYGYTF
>TRBJ2-4|-|-|TRBV2
TGTGCCAGCAAAGAGAGGAACGTGGTACAAAACATTCAGTACTTC
CASKERNVVQNIQYF
>TRBJ2-3|TRBD1|few|TRBV10-1
TGCGCCAGCAGTCCGGACAGGAACCTGGTCGATTACACAGATACGCAGTATTTT
CASSPDRNLVDYTDTQYF
>TRBJ1-4|-|many|TRBV5-6
TGTGCCAGCAGCTTCGGTCTACTGACTGAAAAACTGTTTTTT
CASSFGLLTEKLFF
>TRBJ2-1|TRBD1|few|TRBV7-3
TGTGCCAGCAGCTTAACGTGGGACAGGGGGCCGAAGCAGTTCTTC
CASSLTWDRGPKQFF
>TRBJ2-7|-|-|TRBV12-3/TRBV12-4
TGTGCCAGCAGTCTTCTAACCCTGGGCGGCGAGCAGTACTTC
CASSLLTLGGEQYF
>TRBJ2-5|TRBD2|few|TRBV24-1
TGTGCCACCAGTGAGCCCGGGACTAGCGGAGAGACCCAGTACTTC
CATSEPGTSGETQYF
>TRBJ2-3|-|few|TRBV6-1
TGTGCCAGCACCGAGACTCCGTGGGCAGATACGCAGTATTTT
CASTETPWADTQYF
>TRBJ2-6|TRBD1|few|TRBV6-1
TGTGCCAGCAGGGACAGGTACCAGACCCGTGGGGCCAACGTCCTGACTTTC
CASRDRYQTRGANVLTF
>TRBJ1-1|-|-|TRBV12-5
TGTGCTAGTGGTTTGGGGGTGACAGCCTACACTGAAGCTTTCTTT
CASGLGVTAYTEAFF
>TRBJ2-3|-|few|TRBV7-9
TGTGCCAGCAGCCCCGGACATTCCTCATCGGGAGATACGCAGTATTTT
CASSPGHSSSGDTQYF
>TRBJ2-1|TRBD1|-|TRBV29-1
TGCAGCGTTGATGGACAGGTTGTCCATGAGCAGTTCTTC
CSVDGQVVHEQFF
>TRBJ2-1|-|-|TRBV12-3/TRBV12-4
TGTGCCAGCAGTTCGTTCCCCCATGGCAATGAGCAGTTCTTC
CASSSFPHGNEQFF
>TRBJ2-2|-|-|TRBV7-3
TGTGCCAGCAGCGTAGTTCAGGGGACCGGGGAGCTGTTTTTT
CASSVVQGTGELFF
>TRBJ2-1|-|many|TRBV5-1
TGCGCCAGCAGCTTAAAGGGCGGCGCCTCAAACTCCTACAATGAGCAGTTCTTC
CASSLKGGASNSYNEQFF
>TRBJ2-7|-|-|TRBV20-1
TGCAGTGCTGGTCCTCCGCCGAGGGAGCGCTACGAGCAGTACTTC
CSAGPPPRERYEQYF
>TRBJ2-7|-|-|TRBV12-5
TGTGCTAGTGGTTTGGCAGACTACGAGCAGTACTTC
CASGLADYEQYF
>TRBJ1-5|TRBD1|-|TRBV5-6
TGTGCCAGCAGCGACGACAGGGGCTTCTCTCAGCCCCAGCATTTT
CASSDDRGFSQPQHF
>TRBJ1-2|TRBD1|many|TRBV7-8
TGTGCCAGCAGCTTAGGGGGCGACAGGGTCGGCTACACCTTC
CASSLGGDRVGYTF
>TRBJ1-1|-|-|TRBV5-6
TGTGCCAGCAGCTGGGGGGGGCCTAGCACTGAAGCTTTCTTT
CASSWGGPSTEAFF
>TRBJ2-7|TRBD2|-|TRBV29-1
TGCAGCGCGCGGGGGGCGGGGATCTACGAGCAGTACTTC
CSARGAGIYEQYF
>TRBJ2-1|TRBD1|-|TRBV29-1
TGCAGCGTTGACCCCCAGGGGGACAATGAGCAGTTCTTC
CSVDPQGDNEQFF